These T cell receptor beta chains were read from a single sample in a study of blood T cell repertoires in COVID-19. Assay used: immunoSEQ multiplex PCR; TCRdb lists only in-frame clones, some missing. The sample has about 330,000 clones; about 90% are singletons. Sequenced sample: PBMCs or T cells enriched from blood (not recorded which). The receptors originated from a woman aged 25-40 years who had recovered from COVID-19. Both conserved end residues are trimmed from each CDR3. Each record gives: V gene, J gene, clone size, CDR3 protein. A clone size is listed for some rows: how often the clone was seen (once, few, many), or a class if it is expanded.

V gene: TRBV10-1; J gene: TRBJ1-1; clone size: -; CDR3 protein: ASSEEAGGAQAF
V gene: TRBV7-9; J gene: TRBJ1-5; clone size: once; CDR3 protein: ASSPGGQPQH
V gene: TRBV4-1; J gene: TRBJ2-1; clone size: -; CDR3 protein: ASSPGDNYNEQF
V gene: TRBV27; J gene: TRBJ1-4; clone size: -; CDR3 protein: ASSLDNRVREKLF
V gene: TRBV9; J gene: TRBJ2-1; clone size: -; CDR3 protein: ASSPGQTGLGDEQF
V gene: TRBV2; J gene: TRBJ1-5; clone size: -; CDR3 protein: ASTQRGRGDQPQH
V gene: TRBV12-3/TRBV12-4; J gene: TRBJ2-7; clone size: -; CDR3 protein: ASSLAQTYEQY
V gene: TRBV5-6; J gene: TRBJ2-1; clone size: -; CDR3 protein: ASSRRTSAHNEQF
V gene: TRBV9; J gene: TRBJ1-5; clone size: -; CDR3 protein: ASSGGRESNQPQH
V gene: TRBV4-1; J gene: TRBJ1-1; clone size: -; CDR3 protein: ASSQYVRGGIAEAF
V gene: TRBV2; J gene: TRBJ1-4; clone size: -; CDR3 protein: ASRIWGRGSEKLF
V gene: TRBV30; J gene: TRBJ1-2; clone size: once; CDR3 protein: AWSVIDSGYT
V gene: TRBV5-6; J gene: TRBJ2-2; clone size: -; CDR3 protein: ASSRGLAGNTGELF
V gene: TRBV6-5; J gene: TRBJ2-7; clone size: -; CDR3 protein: ASSFRVGEQY
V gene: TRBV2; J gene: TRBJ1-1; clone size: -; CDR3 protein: ASNLPGGKNTEAF